This T cell receptor beta chain is from a study of T cell responses to AZD1222 COVID-19 vaccine. Study results and limitations: The study reported that nearly half of spike-specific TCRs target unmutated variant regions.

Note on this clone: Its cognate antigen is unknown.

Profiled with immunoSEQ multiplex PCR; TCRdb holds only in-frame clones, not every one. The sample includes 90,000 to 100,000 clones, 85% to 90% of them seen just once. Between the trimmed V and J ends, which lost 4 bases and 4 bases, there was a span of 6 bases. This CDR3 region has 12 residues. Germline V gene sequence: CDR1 SGHRS, CDR2 YFSETQ. This chain connects TRBV5-1 to TRBJ2-1; the D is unclear. The material was peripheral blood, obtained on day 0 of AZD1222 vaccination. The source of this sequence is an adult in good health. CDR3 bases: TGCGCCAGCAGCCTCCAGTACAATGAGCAGTTCTTC. Encoded protein: CASSLQYNEQFF.